This note documents a single TCR beta chain sequence. Its antigen is still unknown. The sample comes from a study of post-analysis software for immune sequencing data. Overall study results and limits: Four to six TRBV segments were significantly more frequent in patients than in controls. TRBV5-6, TRBV5-1 and TRBV20-1 were among these segments.

Unique molecular identifiers tagged the TCR beta cDNA libraries. From 1 to 10 million T cells, 550,000 or so cDNA molecules were obtained. TCRdb reprocessed the PCR reads with MiXCR, giving one entry per CDR3 protein. The table includes about 810,000 distinct CDR3 sequences, approximately 53% detected once. V lost 4 bases, J lost 2 bases, and 23 bases lay in between. The germline gives CDR1 SQVTM, CDR2 ANQGSEA. There are 17 residues in the CDR3. This chain joins TRBV29-1 and TRBJ2-5; D may be TRBD1 or TRBD2 (5 bases each). The sequenced material came from blood. This sequence originates from a girl between 5 and 17 years old with multiple sclerosis. The CDR3 DNA is TGCAGCGTTGTCTTCCCTTTCCCCTGGGACGCGCAAGAGACCCAGTACTTC. This codes for CSVVFPFPWDAQETQYF.